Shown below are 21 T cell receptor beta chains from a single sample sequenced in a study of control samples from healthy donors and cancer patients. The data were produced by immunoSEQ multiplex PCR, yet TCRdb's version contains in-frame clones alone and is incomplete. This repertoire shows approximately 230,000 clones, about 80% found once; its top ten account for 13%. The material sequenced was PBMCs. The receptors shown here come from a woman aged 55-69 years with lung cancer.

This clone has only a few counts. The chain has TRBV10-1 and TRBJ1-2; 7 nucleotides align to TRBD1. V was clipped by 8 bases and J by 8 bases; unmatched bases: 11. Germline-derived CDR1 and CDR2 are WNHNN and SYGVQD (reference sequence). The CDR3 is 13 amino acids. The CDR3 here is CASAPTGQRGYTF. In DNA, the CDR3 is TGCGCCAGCGCCCCGACAGGGCAACGGGGCTACACCTTC.

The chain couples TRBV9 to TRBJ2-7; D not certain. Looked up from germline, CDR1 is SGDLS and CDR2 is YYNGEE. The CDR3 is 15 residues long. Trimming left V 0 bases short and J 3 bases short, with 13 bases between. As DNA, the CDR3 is TGTGCCAGCAGCGTAGCCCCGGCGGAGCTCTACGAGCAGTACTTC. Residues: CASSVAPAELYEQYF.

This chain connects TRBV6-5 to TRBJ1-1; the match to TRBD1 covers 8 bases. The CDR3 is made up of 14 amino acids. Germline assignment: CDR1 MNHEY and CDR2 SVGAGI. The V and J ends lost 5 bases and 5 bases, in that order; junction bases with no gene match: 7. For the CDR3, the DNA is TGTGCCAGCAGTATATCGACAGGGGAGACTGAAGCTTTCTTT. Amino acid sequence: CASSISTGETEAFF.

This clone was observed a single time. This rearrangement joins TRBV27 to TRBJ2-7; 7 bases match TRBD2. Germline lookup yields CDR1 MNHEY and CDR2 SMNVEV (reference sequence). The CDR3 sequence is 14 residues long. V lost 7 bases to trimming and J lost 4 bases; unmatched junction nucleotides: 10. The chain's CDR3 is CASNPGWGGYEQYF. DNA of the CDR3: TGTGCCAGCAATCCAGGGTGGGGGGGATACGAGCAGTACTTC.

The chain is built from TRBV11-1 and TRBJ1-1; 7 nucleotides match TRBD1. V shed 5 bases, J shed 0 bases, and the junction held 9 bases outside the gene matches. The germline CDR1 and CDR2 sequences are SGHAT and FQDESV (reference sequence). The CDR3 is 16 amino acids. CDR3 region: CASSPTGEGMNTEAFF. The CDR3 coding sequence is TGTGCCAGCAGCCCCACAGGGGAGGGGATGAACACTGAAGCTTTCTTT.

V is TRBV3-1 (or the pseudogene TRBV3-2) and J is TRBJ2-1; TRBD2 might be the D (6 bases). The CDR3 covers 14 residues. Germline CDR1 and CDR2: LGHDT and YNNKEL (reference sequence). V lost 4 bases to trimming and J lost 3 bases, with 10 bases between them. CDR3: CASSPGLGYNEQFF. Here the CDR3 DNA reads TGTGCCAGCAGCCCGGGACTGGGCTACAATGAGCAGTTCTTC.

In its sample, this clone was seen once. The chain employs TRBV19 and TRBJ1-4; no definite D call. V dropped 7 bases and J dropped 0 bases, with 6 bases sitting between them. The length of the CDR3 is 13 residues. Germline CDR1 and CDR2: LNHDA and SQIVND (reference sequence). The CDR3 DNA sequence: TGTGCCAGTATTGGGTCAACTAATGAAAAACTGTTTTTT. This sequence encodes CASIGSTNEKLFF.

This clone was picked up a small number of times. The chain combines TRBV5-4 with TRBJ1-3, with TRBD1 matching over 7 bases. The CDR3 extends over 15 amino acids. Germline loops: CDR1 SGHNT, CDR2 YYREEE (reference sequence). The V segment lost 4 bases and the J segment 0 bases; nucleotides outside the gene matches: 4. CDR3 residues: CASSPGTASGNTIYF. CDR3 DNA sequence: TGTGCCAGCAGCCCCGGGACAGCCTCTGGAAACACCATATATTTT.

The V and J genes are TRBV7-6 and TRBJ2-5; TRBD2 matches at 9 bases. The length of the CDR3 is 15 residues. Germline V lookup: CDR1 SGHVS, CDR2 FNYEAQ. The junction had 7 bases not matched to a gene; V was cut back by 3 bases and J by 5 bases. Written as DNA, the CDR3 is TGTGCCAGCAGCTTTGGGACTAGCCCTGCGGAGACCCAGTACTTC. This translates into CASSFGTSPAETQYF.

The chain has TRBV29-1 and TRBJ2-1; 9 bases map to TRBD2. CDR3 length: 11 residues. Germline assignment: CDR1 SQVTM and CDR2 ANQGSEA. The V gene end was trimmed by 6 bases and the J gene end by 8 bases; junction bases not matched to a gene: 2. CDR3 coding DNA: TGCAGCGTGGGACTAGCTGATGAGCAGTTCTTC. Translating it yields CSVGLADEQFF.

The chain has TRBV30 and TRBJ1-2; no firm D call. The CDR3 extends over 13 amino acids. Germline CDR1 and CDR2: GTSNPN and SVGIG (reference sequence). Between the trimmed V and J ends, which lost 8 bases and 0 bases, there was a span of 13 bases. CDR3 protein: CATSDGANYGYTF. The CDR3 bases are TGTGCCACTTCGGACGGAGCTAACTATGGCTACACCTTC.

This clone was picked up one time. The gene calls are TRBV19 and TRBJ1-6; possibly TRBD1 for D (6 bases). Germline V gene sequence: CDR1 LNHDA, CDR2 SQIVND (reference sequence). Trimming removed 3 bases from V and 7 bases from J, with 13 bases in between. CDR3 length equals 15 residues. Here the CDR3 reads CASSIEHRENSPLHF. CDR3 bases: TGTGCCAGTAGTATTGAACACAGGGAGAATTCACCCCTCCACTTT.

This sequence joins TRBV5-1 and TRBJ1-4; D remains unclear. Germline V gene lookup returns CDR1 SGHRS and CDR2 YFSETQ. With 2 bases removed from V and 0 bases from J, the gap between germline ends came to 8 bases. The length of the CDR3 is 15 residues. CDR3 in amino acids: CASSFGQATNEKLFF. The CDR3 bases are TGCGCCAGCAGCTTTGGCCAGGCAACTAATGAAAAACTGTTTTTT.

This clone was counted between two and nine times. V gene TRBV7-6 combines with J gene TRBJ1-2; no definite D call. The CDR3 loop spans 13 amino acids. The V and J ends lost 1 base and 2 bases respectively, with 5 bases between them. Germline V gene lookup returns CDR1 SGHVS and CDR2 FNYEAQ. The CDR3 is CASSLEENYGYTF. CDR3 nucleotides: TGTGCCAGCAGCTTAGAAGAAAACTATGGCTACACCTTC.

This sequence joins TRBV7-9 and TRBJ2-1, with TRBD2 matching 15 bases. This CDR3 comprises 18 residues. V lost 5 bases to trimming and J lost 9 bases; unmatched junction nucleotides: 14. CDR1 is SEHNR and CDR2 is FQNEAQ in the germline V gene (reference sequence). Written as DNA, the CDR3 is TGTGCCAGCAGCCTCTCGCGACGGACTAGCGGGAGGGCGATTGAGCAGTTCTTC. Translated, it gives CASSLSRRTSGRAIEQFF.

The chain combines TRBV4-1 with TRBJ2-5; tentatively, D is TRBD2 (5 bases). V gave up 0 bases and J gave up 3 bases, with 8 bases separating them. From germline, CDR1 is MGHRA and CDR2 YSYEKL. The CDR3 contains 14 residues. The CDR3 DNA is TGCGCCAGCAGCCAAGAAGGAGCGGAAGAGACCCAGTACTTC. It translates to CASSQEGAEETQYF.

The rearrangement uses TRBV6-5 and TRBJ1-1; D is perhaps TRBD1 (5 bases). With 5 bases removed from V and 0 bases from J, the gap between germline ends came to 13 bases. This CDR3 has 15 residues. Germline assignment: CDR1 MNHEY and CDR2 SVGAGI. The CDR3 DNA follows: TGTGCCAGCAGTCGGGTAGGGGTCATGAACACTGAAGCTTTCTTT. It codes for CASSRVGVMNTEAFF.

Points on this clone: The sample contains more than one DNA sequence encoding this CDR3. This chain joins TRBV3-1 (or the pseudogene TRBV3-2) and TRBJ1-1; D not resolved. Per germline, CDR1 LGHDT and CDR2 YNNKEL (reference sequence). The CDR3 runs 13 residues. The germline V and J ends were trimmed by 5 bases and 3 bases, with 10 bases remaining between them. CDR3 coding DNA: TGTGCCAGCAGCAGGGCCGGGGACACTGAAGCTTTCTTT. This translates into CASSRAGDTEAFF.

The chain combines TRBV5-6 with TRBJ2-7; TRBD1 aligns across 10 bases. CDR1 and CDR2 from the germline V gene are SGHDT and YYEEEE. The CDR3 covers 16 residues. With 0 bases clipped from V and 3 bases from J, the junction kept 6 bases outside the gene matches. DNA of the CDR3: TGTGCCAGCAGCTTGGTTTGGACAGGGGGAAACTACGAGCAGTACTTC. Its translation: CASSLVWTGGNYEQYF.

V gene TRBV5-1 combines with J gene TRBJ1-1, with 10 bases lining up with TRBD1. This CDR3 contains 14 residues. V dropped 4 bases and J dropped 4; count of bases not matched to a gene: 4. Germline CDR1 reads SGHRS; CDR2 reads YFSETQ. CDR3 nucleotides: TGCGCCAGCAGCGCGGGACAGGGGCCCACTGAAGCTTTCTTT. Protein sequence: CASSAGQGPTEAFF.

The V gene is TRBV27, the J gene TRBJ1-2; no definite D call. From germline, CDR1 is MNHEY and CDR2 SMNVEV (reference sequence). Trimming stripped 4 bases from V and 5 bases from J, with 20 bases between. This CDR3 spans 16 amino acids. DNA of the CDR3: TGTGCCAGCAGTTCGCGAGGAGGAGGGCCCGGGTATGGCTACACCTTC. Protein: CASSSRGGGPGYGYTF.